This TCR beta chain was observed in a study of CD8+ T cells in alopecia areata. Study as a whole: Those patients who were treated received oral tofacitinib, which was given at 5 to 10 mg twice daily for moderate-to-severe alopecia areata.

Germline assignment: CDR1 SNHLY and CDR2 FYNNEI. J lost 6 bases, V lost 5 bases, and 9 bases had no gene match. CDR3 length: 17 residues. The study's findings and limits: Alopecia totalis/universalis scalp especially showed more expanded CD8+ clones than normal scalp. Scalp clonality and expanded CD8+ clones among the top 100 showed significant decreases with tofacitinib.

As regards this clone: The target antigen is unknown.

Documented treatment: oral pan-JAK inhibitor, 5-10 mg twice daily. Collection of lesional scalp punch biopsies and peripheral blood was performed in alopecia areata patients. In each case, RNA was isolated and then reverse transcribed into cDNA as the sequencing template. Profiled with immunoSEQ multiplex PCR; TCRdb holds only in-frame clones, not every one. The sample shows approximately 200,000 clones, over 40% of them seen only once. The sequenced sample was CD4+ T cells sorted from blood, obtained at approximately week 36, from a patient treated with tofacitinib. The sequence derives from a human donor with alopecia areata. The chain couples TRBV2 to TRBJ2-2, with 13 bases identical to TRBD2. This CDR3 is CASSKLAGGPWAGELFF. The CDR3 nucleotides read TGTGCCAGCAGTAAACTAGCGGGAGGGCCATGGGCCGGGGAGCTGTTTTTT.